Following are 22 T cell receptor beta chains from one sample sequenced in a study of T cell repertoires in cytomegalovirus infection. TCRdb reprocessed the reads with MiXCR, giving one entry per CDR3 protein. The sample holds around 430,000 distinct CDR3 sequences, roughly 42% seen once. Their target antigens are unknown. Sequencing was performed on cultured PBMCs, taken from culture after CMV antigen stimulation. Receptors originate from a human donor in good health (CMV status not recorded). Some clones in this sample may be carry-over from other donors' samples.

The chain joins TRBV10-3 to TRBJ2-5, with D possibly matching TRBD1 (6 bases). V lost 6 bases and J lost 0, with 11 bases in between. CDR3 size: 14 residues. Looked up from germline, CDR1 is ENHRY and CDR2 is SYGVKD. CDR3 protein: CAISLTGDQETQYF. Here the CDR3 DNA reads TGTGCCATCAGCCTGACAGGAGACCAAGAGACCCAGTACTTC.

This clonotype turned up a few times. The chain links TRBV7-6 to TRBJ2-5, with no clear D. The CDR3 covers 14 residues. V dropped 5 bases and J dropped 5 bases, with 15 bases sitting between them. The germline V gene encodes CDR1 SGHVS and CDR2 FNYEAQ. The CDR3: CASSDRPSWETQYF. CDR3 bases: TGTGCCAGCAGCGACCGACCGTCGTGGGAGACCCAGTACTTC.

The chain combines TRBV7-2 with TRBJ2-1, with a possible D match to TRBD2 (5 bases). Germline CDR1 reads SGHTA; CDR2 reads FQGNSA. Between the trimmed V and J ends, which lost 5 bases and 10 bases, there was a span of 15 bases. The CDR3 is made up of 13 amino acids. The CDR3, as DNA: TGTGCCAGCAGCCTATCCCCAGACTACGAGCAGTTCTTC. It encodes CASSLSPDYEQFF.

The chain employs TRBV12-3 or TRBV12-4 and TRBJ1-1, with 12 bases identical to TRBD1. V was clipped by 5 bases and J by 5 bases; unmatched bases: 9. The CDR3 spans 16 residues. CDR3 bases: TGTGCCAGCAGTCTGGGACAGGGGGCATTTGGGACTGAAGCTTTCTTT. Residues: CASSLGQGAFGTEAFF.

This clonotype occurred a few times. This sequence joins TRBV12-3 or TRBV12-4 and TRBJ2-2; D not resolved. This CDR3 is 15 amino acids long. Deletions cut 2 bases from V and 0 bases from J, with 7 bases between. CDR3 in DNA: TGTGCCAGCAGTTTATACTACTCGAACACCGGGGAGCTGTTTTTT. Protein: CASSLYYSNTGELFF.

Ten or more counts support this clonotype. The chain combines TRBV7-2 with TRBJ2-3; D is perhaps TRBD2 (6 bases). Trimming took 0 bases from V and 4 from J, leaving 8 bases between them. The CDR3 has 14 amino acids. CDR1 and CDR2 from the germline V gene are SGHTA and FQGNSA. In DNA form, the CDR3 reads TGTGCCAGCAGCTTAGCTAGCGGCCCAGATACGCAGTATTTT. Encoded protein: CASSLASGPDTQYF.

The chain employs TRBV7-2 and TRBJ1-2; D gene unclear. CDR3 length: 15 amino acids. V lost 1 base to trimming and J lost 3 bases, with 12 bases between them. Germline lookup yields CDR1 SGHTA and CDR2 FQGNSA. The DNA for the CDR3 is TGTGCCAGCAGCTTAGGGCGGCCGAGGGACTATGGCTACACCTTC. It yields the protein CASSLGRPRDYGYTF. Complete variable domain (other parts from reference TRBV7-2 and TRBJ1-2): GAGVSQSPSNKVTEKGKDVELRCDPISGHTALYWYRQSLGQGLEFLIYFQGNSAPDKSGLPSDRFSAERTGGSVSTLTIQRTQQEDSAVYLCASSLGRPRDYGYTFGSGTRLTVV.

The chain uses TRBV11-2 and TRBJ2-1, with 14 positions matching TRBD2. Germline loops: CDR1 SGHAT, CDR2 FQNNGV. The V segment lost 3 bases and the J segment 5 bases; nucleotides outside the gene matches: 15. The CDR3 length is 20 residues. The CDR3 is CASSFAARTSGRLADNEQFF. The CDR3 region has the DNA TGTGCCAGCAGCTTCGCGGCCCGGACTAGCGGGAGGTTAGCAGACAATGAGCAGTTCTTC. Based on the CDR3 plus reference TRBV11-2 and TRBJ2-1, the full variable domain is EAGVAQSPRYKIIEKRQSVAFWCNPISGHATLYWYQQILGQGPKLLIQFQNNGVVDDSQLPKDRFSAERLKGVDSTLKIQPAKLEDSAVYLCASSFAARTSGRLADNEQFFGPGTRLTVL.

The chain has TRBV12-3 or TRBV12-4 and TRBJ2-1; D is undetermined. V was pared by 3 bases and J by 6 bases, with 12 bases between. The CDR3 totals 14 residues. The CDR3 loop is CASSFGEIGNEQFF. The CDR3 region has the DNA TGTGCCAGCAGTTTTGGAGAAATCGGCAATGAGCAGTTCTTC.

This clonotype was recorded a few times. The CDR3 loop is CASSRILAKNIQYF. The CDR3 nucleotides read TGTGCCAGCAGCCGGATCTTAGCCAAAAACATTCAGTACTTC. The chain couples TRBV12-3 or TRBV12-4 to TRBJ2-4; D is undetermined. V shed 6 bases and J shed 0 bases, with 9 bases lying between them. The CDR3 totals 14 residues.

The V gene is TRBV6-1, the J gene TRBJ1-2, with D unresolved. The ends were cut back, 3 bases at V and 4 bases at J, with 9 bases in the middle. This CDR3 is built from 13 residues. The germline V gene encodes CDR1 MNHNS and CDR2 SASEGT. The CDR3 region is CASSDTGGYGYTF. The DNA for the CDR3 is TGTGCCAGCAGTGACACGGGAGGCTATGGCTACACCTTC.

V and J are TRBV6-1 and TRBJ2-1; D is unclear. Germline CDR1 MNHNS, CDR2 SASEGT. The CDR3 runs 12 residues. V lost 3 bases and J lost 7, with 7 bases in between. The CDR3 sequence: CASSEGENEQFF. In nucleotides, the CDR3 is TGTGCCAGCAGTGAGGGTGAGAATGAGCAGTTCTTC.

The V call is TRBV6-5, the J call TRBJ2-7, with TRBD1 as a possible D gene (6 bases). V was trimmed by 5 bases and J by 1 base, leaving 12 bases between them. CDR3 length equals 14 residues. CDR1 is MNHEY, CDR2 SVGAGI, per germline. The CDR3 is CASSKQGWSYEQYF. The CDR3 bases are TGTGCCAGCAGTAAACAGGGTTGGTCCTACGAGCAGTACTTC.

The chain recombines TRBV27 with TRBJ2-7, with 9 bases lining up with TRBD2. CDR1 and CDR2 from the germline V gene are MNHEY and SMNVEV (reference sequence). After removal of 6 bases from V and 2 bases from J, the junction contained 5 bases not matched to a gene. This CDR3 comprises 14 residues. The CDR3 DNA sequence: TGTGCCAGCAGCTACAGGACTAGCGCCTACGAGCAGTACTTC. Residues: CASSYRTSAYEQYF.

The V call is TRBV7-8, the J call TRBJ1-6; D gene uncertain. Trimming left V 5 bases short and J 7 bases short, with 15 bases between. The CDR3 runs 15 residues. Germline V CDR1 and CDR2: SGHVS, FQNEAQ. The CDR3 sequence: CASSPRLGGNSPLHF. The CDR3 nucleotides read TGTGCCAGCAGCCCGCGACTGGGAGGGAATTCACCCCTCCACTTT.

The chain carries TRBV11-2 and TRBJ2-7, with D perhaps matching TRBD1 (6 bases). The germline V gene has CDR1 SGHAT and CDR2 FQNNGV. This CDR3 contains 16 residues. Trimming pared 1 base from V and 1 base from J, leaving 14 bases between. CDR3 amino acids: CASSLVGGARSYEQYF. The DNA of the CDR3 is TGTGCCAGCAGCTTAGTAGGGGGTGCGCGATCCTACGAGCAGTACTTC.

The V call is TRBV3-1, the J call TRBJ2-1; D is uncertain. The V end was cut by 4 bases, the J end by 9 bases, with 16 bases between. The CDR3 extends over 14 amino acids. Germline CDR1 reads LGHDT; CDR2 reads YNNKEL (reference sequence). CDR3 DNA sequence: TGTGCCAGCAGCCCCAGACTGGGTGTAGGTGAGCAGTTCTTC. It yields the protein CASSPRLGVGEQFF.

The gene calls are TRBV27 and TRBJ1-2; 10 bases are shared with TRBD1. The ends lost 4 bases at V and 6 bases at J; junction bases unmatched: 11. The CDR3 is 16 amino acids. From germline, CDR1 is MNHEY and CDR2 SMNVEV (reference sequence). Here the CDR3 reads CASSSLGKGQGNGYTF. CDR3 sequence (DNA): TGTGCCAGCAGTTCCCTAGGGAAGGGACAGGGGAATGGCTACACCTTC.

The chain carries TRBV7-9 and TRBJ2-3; D remains unclear. The CDR3 extends over 16 amino acids. In germline, CDR1 is SEHNR, CDR2 FQNEAQ (reference sequence). The V end was cut by 2 bases, the J end by 3 bases, with 15 bases between. The chain's CDR3 is CASSLQTDLSTDTQYF. In nucleotides, the CDR3 is TGTGCCAGCAGCTTACAGACTGACCTGAGTACAGATACGCAGTATTTT.

This sequence joins TRBV6-1 and TRBJ2-5; D may correspond to TRBD1 or TRBD2 (5 bases each). CDR1 is MNHNS and CDR2 is SASEGT in the germline V gene. The ends were cut back, 8 bases at V and 1 base at J, with 8 bases in the middle. The CDR3 is made up of 12 amino acids. The CDR3 nucleotides read TGTGCCAGCGGGGACGGCCAAGAGACCCAGTACTTC. This encodes CASGDGQETQYF.

For the CDR3, the DNA is TGTGCCAGCAGCTTAGCAGCGGGGGATGAGCAGTTCTTC. This translates into CASSLAAGDEQFF. V is TRBV7-2 and J is TRBJ2-1; 8 bases are shared with TRBD2. The germline V gene has CDR1 SGHTA and CDR2 FQGNSA. The CDR3 contains 13 residues. V was pared by 0 bases and J by 8 bases, with 0 bases of the junction left unmatched.

The V call is TRBV6-5, the J call TRBJ2-5; tentative D call: TRBD2 (6 bases). Germline CDR1 MNHEY, CDR2 SVGAGI. V was shortened by 10 bases and J by 14 bases, with 20 bases between the two germline ends. The CDR3 consists of 11 residues. The CDR3 is CATHRRGTSYF. The CDR3 nucleotides read TGTGCCACCCACCGCCGGGGGACGAGCTACTTC.